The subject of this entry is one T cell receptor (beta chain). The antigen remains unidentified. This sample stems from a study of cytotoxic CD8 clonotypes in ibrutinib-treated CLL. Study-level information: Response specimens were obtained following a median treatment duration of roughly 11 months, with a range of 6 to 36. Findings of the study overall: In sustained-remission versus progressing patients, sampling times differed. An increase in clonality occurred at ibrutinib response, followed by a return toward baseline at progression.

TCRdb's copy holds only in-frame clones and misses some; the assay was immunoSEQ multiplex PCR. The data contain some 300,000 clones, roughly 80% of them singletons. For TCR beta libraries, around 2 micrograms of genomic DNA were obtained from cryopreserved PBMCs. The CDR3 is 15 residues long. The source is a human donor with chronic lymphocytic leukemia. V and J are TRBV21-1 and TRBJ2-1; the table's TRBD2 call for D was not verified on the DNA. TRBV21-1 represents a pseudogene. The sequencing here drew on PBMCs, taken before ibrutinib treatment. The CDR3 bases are TGTGCCAGCAGCAATGGCGCGGGAGGTTACAATGAGCAGTTCTTC. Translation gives CASSNGAGGYNEQFF.